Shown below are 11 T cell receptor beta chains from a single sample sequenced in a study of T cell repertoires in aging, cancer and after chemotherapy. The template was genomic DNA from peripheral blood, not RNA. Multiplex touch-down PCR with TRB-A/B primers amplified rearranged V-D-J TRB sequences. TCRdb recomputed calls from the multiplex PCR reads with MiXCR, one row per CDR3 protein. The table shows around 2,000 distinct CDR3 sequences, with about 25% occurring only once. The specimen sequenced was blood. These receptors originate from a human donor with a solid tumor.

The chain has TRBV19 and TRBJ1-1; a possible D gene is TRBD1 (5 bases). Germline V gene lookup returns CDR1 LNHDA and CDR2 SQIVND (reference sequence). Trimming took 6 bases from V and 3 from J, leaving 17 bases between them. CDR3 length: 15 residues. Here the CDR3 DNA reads TGTGCCAGTAGGCTGGAGGGGCGGTCGGACACTGAAGCTTTCTTT. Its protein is CASRLEGRSDTEAFF.

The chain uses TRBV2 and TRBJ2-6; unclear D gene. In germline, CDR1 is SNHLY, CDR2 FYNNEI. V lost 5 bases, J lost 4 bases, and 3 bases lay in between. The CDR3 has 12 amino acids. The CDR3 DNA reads TGTGCCAGCAGTCCCGGGGCCAACGTCCTGACTTTC. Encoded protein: CASSPGANVLTF.

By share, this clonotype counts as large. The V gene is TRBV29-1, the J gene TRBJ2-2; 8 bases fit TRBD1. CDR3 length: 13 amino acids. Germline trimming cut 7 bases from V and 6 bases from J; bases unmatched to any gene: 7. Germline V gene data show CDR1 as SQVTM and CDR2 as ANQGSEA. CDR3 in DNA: TGCAGCGCCGGCCAGGGGGCCCCCGGGGAGCTGTTTTTT. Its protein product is CSAGQGAPGELFF.

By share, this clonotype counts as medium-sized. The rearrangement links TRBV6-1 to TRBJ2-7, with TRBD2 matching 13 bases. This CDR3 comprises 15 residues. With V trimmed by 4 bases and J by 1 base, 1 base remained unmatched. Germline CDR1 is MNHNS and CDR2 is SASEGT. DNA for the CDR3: TGTGCCAGCAGTGGGGGACTAGCGGGATCCTACGAGCAGTACGTC. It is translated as CASSGGLAGSYEQYV.

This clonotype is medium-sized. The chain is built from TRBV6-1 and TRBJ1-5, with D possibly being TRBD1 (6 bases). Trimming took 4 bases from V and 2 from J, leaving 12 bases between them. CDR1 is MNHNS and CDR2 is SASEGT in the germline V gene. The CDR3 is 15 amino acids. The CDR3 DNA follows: TGTGCCAGCAGTGGTACAGGGAATGGCAATCAGCCCCAGCATTTT. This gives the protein CASSGTGNGNQPQHF.

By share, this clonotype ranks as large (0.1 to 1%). The CDR3: CASQASDGTSQFF. The CDR3 nucleotides are TGTGCCAGCCAGGCCAGCGACGGGACATCGCAGTTCTTC. The chain joins TRBV6-5 to TRBJ2-1; D may be TRBD1 (6 bases). CDR3 length equals 13 residues. Per the germline V gene, CDR1 is MNHEY and CDR2 is SVGAGI. V lost 8 bases and J 12 bases, leaving 20 bases between the germline ends.

The CDR3 DNA reads TGCGCCAGCAGCCATGCTGATAGCGGGAGAGGTAGCAATGAGCAGTTCTTC. Translating it yields CASSHADSGRGSNEQFF. The J gene is TRBJ2-1, the V gene TRBV4-3, with 9 bases that match TRBD2. The V and J ends lost 3 bases and 6 bases, in that order; junction bases with no gene match: 12. The CDR3 totals 17 residues. CDR1 LGHNA and CDR2 YSLEER come from the germline V gene.

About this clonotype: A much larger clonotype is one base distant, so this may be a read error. CDR3 coding DNA: TGTGCCAGCAGCTCCACGGGAGGGGGACAAGAGACCCAGTACTTC. Translating it yields CASSSTGGGQETQYF. The V gene is TRBV11-3, the J gene TRBJ2-5; 8 bases are a match to TRBD2. V shed 4 bases, J shed 2 bases, and the junction held 6 bases outside the gene matches. The CDR3 sequence is 15 residues long. Germline loops: CDR1 SGHNT, CDR2 YENEEA.

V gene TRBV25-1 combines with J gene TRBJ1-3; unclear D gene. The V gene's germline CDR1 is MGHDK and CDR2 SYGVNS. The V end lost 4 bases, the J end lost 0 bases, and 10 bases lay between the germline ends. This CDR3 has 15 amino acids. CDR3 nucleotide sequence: TGTGCCAGCAGTGCTACCACATTCTCTGGAAACACCATATATTTT. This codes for CASSATTFSGNTIYF.

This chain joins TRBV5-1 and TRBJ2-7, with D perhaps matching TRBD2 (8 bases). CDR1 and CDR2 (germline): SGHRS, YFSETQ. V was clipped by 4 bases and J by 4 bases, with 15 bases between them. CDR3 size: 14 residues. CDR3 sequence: CASSPGGTAYEQYF. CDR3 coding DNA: TGCGCCAGCAGCCCGGGGGGGACAGCATACGAGCAGTACTTC.

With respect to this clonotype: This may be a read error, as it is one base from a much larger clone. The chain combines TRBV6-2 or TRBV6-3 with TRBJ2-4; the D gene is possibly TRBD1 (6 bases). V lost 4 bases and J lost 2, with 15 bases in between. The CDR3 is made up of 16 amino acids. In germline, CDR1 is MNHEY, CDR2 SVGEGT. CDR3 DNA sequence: TGTGCCAGCAGTTTCTACAGGGTTGGATCCAAAAACATTCAGTACTTC. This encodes CASSFYRVGSKNIQYF.